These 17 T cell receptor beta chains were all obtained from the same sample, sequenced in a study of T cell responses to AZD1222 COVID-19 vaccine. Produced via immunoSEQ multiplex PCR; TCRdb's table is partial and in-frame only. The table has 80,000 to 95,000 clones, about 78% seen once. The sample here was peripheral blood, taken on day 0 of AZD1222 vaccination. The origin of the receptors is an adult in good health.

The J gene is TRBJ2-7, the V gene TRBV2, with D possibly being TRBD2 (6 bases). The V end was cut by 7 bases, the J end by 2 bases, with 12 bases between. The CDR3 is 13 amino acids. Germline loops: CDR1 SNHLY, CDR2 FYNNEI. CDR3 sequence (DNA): TGTGCCAGCAAACTGGCGGGAACCTACGAGCAGTACTTC. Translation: CASKLAGTYEQYF.

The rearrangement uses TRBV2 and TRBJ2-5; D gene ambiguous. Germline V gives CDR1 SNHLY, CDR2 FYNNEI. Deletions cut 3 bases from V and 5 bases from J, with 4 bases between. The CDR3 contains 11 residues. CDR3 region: CASSEPETQYF. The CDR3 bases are TGTGCCAGCAGTGAGCCTGAGACCCAGTACTTC.

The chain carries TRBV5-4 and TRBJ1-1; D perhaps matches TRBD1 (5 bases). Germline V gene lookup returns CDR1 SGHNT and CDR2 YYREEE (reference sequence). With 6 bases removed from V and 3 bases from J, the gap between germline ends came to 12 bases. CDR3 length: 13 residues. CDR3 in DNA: TGTGCCAGCACCATAAGGGGTTACACTGAAGCTTTCTTT. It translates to CASTIRGYTEAFF. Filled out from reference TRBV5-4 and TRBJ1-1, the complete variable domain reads ETGVTQSPTHLIKTRGQQVTLRCSSQSGHNTVSWYQQALGQGPQFIFQYYREEENGRGNFPPRFSGLQFPNYSSELNVNALELDDSALYLCASTIRGYTEAFFGQGTRLTVV.

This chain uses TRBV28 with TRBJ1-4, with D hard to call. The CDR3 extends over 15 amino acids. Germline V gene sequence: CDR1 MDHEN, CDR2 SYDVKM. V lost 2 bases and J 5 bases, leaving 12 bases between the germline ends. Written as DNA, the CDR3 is TGTGCCAGCAGTTTACCCCGGGCGGGAAATGAAAAACTGTTTTTT. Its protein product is CASSLPRAGNEKLFF.

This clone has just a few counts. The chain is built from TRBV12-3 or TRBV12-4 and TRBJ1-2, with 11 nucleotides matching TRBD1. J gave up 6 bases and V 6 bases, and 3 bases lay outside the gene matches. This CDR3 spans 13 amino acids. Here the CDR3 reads CASSRTGGDGYTF. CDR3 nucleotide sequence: TGTGCCAGCAGCCGGACAGGGGGCGATGGCTACACCTTC.

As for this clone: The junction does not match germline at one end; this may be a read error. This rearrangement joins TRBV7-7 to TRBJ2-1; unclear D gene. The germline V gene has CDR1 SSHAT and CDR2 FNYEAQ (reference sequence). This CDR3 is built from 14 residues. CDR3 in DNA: TGTGCTAGCAGCTTTATACCCCGGAGTAATGAGCAGTTCTTC. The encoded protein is CASSFIPRSNEQFF.

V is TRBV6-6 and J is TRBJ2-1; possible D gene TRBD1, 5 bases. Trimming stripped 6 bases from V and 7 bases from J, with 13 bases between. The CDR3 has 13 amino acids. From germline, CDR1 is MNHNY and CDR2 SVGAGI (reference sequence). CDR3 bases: TGTGCCAGCAGACAGGCAATCTCTAATGAGCAGTTCTTC. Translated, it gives CASRQAISNEQFF.

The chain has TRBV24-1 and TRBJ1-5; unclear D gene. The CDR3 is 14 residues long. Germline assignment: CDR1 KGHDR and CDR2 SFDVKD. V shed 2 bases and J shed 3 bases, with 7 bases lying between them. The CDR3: CATSDYDDNQPQHF. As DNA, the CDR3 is TGTGCCACCAGTGATTACGATGACAATCAGCCCCAGCATTTT.

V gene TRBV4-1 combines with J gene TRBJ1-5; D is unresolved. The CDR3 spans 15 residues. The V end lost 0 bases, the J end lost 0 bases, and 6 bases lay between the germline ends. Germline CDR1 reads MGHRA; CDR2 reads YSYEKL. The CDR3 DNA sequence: TGCGCCAGCAGCCAAGAGGGGAATAGCAATCAGCCCCAGCATTTT. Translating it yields CASSQEGNSNQPQHF.

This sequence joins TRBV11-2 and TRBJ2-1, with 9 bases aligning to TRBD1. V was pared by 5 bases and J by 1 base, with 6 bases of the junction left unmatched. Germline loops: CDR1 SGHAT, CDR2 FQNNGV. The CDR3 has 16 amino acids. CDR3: CASSPIQGASYNEQFF. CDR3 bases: TGTGCCAGCAGCCCAATACAGGGGGCATCCTACAATGAGCAGTTCTTC.

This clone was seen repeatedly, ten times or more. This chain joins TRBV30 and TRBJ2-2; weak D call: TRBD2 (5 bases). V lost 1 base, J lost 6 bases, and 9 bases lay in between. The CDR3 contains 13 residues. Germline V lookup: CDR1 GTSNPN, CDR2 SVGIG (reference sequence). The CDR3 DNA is TGTGCCTGGAGTGCGGGGTCTCCCGGGGAGCTGTTTTTT. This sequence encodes CAWSAGSPGELFF.

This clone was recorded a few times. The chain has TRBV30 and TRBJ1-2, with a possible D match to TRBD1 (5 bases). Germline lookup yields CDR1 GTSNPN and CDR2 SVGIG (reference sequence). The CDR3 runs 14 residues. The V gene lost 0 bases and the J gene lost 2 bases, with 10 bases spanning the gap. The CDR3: CAWSVGGRNYGYTF. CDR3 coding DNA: TGTGCCTGGAGTGTCGGGGGGAGGAACTATGGCTACACCTTC.

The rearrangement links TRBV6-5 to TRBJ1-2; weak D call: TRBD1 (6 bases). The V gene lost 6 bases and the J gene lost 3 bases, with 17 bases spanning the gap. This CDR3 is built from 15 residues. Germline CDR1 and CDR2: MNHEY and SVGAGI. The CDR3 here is CASRSGQHKDYGYTF. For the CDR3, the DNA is TGTGCCAGCAGATCAGGACAGCATAAAGACTATGGCTACACCTTC.

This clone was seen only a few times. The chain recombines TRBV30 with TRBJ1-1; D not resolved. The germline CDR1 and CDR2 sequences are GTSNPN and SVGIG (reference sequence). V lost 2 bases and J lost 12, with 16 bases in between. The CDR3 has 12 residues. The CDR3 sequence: CAWSTQALGTFF. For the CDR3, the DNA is TGTGCCTGGAGTACCCAGGCCCTGGGGACTTTCTTT.

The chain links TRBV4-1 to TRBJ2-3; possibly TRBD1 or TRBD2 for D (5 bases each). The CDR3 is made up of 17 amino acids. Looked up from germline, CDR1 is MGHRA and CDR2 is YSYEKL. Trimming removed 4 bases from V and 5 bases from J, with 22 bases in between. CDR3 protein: CASSPSGQRTSGDTQYF. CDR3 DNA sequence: TGCGCCAGCAGCCCCTCAGGGCAAAGGACTTCAGGAGATACGCAGTATTTT.

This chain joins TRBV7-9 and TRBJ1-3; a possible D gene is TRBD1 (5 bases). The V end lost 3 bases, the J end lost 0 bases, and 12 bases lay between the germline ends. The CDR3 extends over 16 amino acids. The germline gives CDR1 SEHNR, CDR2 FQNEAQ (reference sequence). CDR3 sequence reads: CASSFLPTVSGNTIYF. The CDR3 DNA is TGTGCCAGCAGCTTTCTCCCGACAGTCTCTGGAAACACCATATATTTT.

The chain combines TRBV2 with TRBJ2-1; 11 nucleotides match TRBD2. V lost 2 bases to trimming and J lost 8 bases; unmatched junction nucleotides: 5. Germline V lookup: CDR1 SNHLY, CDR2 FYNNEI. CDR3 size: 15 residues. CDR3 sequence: CASSEFTSGSHEQFF. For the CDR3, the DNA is TGTGCCAGCAGTGAATTTACTAGCGGGAGCCATGAGCAGTTCTTC.